The 5 T cell receptor beta chains below all came from one sample that was sequenced in a study of neurological immune-mediated disorders. TCRdb recomputed calls from the 5' RACE reads with MiXCR, one row per CDR3 protein. This repertoire shows around 20,000 distinct CDR3 sequences, more than 9% found once; its top ten account for about a fifth. Sequencing was done on a sample of PBMCs. Source of these receptors: a woman aged 55-69 years with HTLV-1-associated myelopathy (HAM/TSP).

This clonotype has at least ten counts. The chain combines TRBV2 with TRBJ2-7; 8 positions match TRBD2. From germline, CDR1 is SNHLY and CDR2 FYNNEI. J was trimmed by 6 bases and V by 3 bases; bases with no gene match: 7. CDR3 length equals 14 residues. CDR3 region: CASSDAGLDGEQYF. The CDR3 region has the DNA TGTGCCAGCAGTGATGCGGGACTAGATGGCGAGCAGTACTTC.

The table lists this clonotype with many counts. The chain combines TRBV5-1 with TRBJ1-4, with 7 bases matching TRBD1. After removal of 1 base from V and 5 bases from J, the junction contained 5 bases not matched to a gene. The CDR3 has 15 amino acids. CDR1 and CDR2 from the germline V gene are SGHRS and YFSETQ. The CDR3 sequence is CASSLNRGLNEKLFF. The CDR3 DNA follows: TGCGCCAGCAGCTTGAACAGGGGCCTGAATGAAAAACTGTTTTTT.

There are many counts of this clonotype. V is TRBV20-1 and J is TRBJ2-3; D remains ambiguous. Per the germline V gene, CDR1 is DFQATT and CDR2 is SNEGSKA (reference sequence). The CDR3 consists of 12 residues. The ends were cut back, 1 base at V and 11 bases at J, with 13 bases in the middle. CDR3 sequence: CSARVGMREQYF. As DNA, the CDR3 is TGCAGTGCTAGAGTCGGCATGAGAGAGCAGTATTTT.

This clonotype was recorded many times. The chain recombines TRBV14 with TRBJ2-6; D perhaps matches TRBD2 (6 bases). The V gene's germline CDR1 is SGHDN and CDR2 FVKESK. Trimming left V 0 bases short and J 11 bases short, with 14 bases between. The CDR3 runs 15 residues. CDR3 in amino acids: CASSQDSTAGDVLTF. CDR3 coding DNA: TGTGCCAGCAGCCAAGATAGCACAGCGGGTGACGTCCTGACTTTC.

This clonotype was detected many times. This chain uses TRBV12-3 or TRBV12-4 with TRBJ2-1, with 11 bases aligning to TRBD2. The CDR3 runs 15 residues. The ends lost 6 bases at V and 5 bases at J; junction bases unmatched: 6. The CDR3 DNA sequence: TGTGCCAGCAGACTTGGGACTAGCGGCAACAATGAGCAGTTCTTC. Translation: CASRLGTSGNNEQFF.